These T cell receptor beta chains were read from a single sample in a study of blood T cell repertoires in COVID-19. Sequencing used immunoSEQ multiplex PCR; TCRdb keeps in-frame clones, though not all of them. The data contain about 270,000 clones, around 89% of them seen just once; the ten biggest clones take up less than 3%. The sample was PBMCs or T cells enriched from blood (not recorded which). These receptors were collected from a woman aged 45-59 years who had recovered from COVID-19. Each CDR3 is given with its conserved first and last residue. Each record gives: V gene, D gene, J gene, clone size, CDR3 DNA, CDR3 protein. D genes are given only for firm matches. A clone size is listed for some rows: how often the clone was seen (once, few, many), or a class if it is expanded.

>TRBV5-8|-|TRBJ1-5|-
TGTGCCAGCAGCCCCTGGATAGACACCAATCAGCCCCAGCATTTT
CASSPWIDTNQPQHF
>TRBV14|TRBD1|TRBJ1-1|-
TGTGCCAGCAGCATACAGGGGCCGAACACTGAAGCTTTCTTT
CASSIQGPNTEAFF
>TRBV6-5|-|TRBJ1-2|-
TGTGCCAGCATGTCCGGTGCGACTAACTATGGCTACACCTTC
CASMSGATNYGYTF
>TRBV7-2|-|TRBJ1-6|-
TGTGCCAGCAGCTTAGGCGATAATTCACCCCTCCACTTT
CASSLGDNSPLHF
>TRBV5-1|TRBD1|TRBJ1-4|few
TGCGCCAGCAGCTCACGGACAGGGCAAGCTAATGAAAAACTGTTTTTT
CASSSRTGQANEKLFF
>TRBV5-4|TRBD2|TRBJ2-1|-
TGTGCCAGCAGCTTCCCCGGGACTAATGTGTATGAGCAGTTCTTC
CASSFPGTNVYEQFF
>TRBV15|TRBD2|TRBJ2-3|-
TGTGCCACCAGCAGAAGCGGGAGGGGTGGAGATACGCAGTATTTT
CATSRSGRGGDTQYF
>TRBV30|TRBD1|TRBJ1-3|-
TGTGCCTGGAGTGAGGCAGGGGGCTCTGGAAACACCATATATTTT
CAWSEAGGSGNTIYF
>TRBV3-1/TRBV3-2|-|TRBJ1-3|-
TGTGCCAGCAGCCAAGTGCCTAGCACTGGAAACACCATATATTTT
CASSQVPSTGNTIYF
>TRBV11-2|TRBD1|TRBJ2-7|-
TGTGCCAGCAGACGGACAGGGGGCGAGGACGAGCAGTACTTC
CASRRTGGEDEQYF
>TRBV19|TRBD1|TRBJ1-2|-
TGTGCCAGTAGGGGGACAGGGGATACCTATGGCTACACCTTC
CASRGTGDTYGYTF
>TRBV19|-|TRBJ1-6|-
TGTGCCAGTACCAGCTCCTATAATTCACCCCTCCACTTT
CASTSSYNSPLHF
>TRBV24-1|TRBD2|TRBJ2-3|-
TGTGCCACCAGTGACGCTAGCGGGAGGGCCGGGGATACGCAGTATTTT
CATSDASGRAGDTQYF
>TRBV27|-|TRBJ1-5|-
TGTGCCAGCAGTTTGTATTTGGAGGGTAGTCAGCCCCAGCATTTT
CASSLYLEGSQPQHF
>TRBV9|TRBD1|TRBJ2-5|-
TGTGCCAGCAGCACCTCCGGGACAGAAAAAGAGACCCAGTACTTC
CASSTSGTEKETQYF
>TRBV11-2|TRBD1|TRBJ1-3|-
TGTGCCAGCAGCTTAGATCGAACAGGGGGCACTTTCTTCTCTGGAAACACCATATATTTT
CASSLDRTGGTFFSGNTIYF
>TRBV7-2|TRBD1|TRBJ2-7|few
TGTGCCAGCAGCTTAAGGGGACAGCGAATTCCCTACGAGCAGTACTTC
CASSLRGQRIPYEQYF
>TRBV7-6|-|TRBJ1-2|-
TGTGCCAGCAGCTCCGTGACGGGGAACTATGGCTACACCTTC
CASSSVTGNYGYTF
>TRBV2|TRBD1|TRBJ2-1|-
TGTGCCAGCAGTGGGACAGGGGATGAGCAGTTCTTC
CASSGTGDEQFF
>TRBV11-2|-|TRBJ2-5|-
TGTGCCAGCAGCTTATATAGCGCAGTAGAGACCCAGTACTTC
CASSLYSAVETQYF
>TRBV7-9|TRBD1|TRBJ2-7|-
TGTGCCAGCAGCTTAGGGGCGACAGGGAACTACGAGCAGTACTTC
CASSLGATGNYEQYF
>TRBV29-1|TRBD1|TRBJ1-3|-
TGCAGCGTGAGACAGGGGTCGAGAAACACCATATATTTT
CSVRQGSRNTIYF
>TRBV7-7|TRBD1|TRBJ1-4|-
TGTGCTAGCAGCCTTAACAGGGGGCATGGTGAAAAACTGTTTTTT
CASSLNRGHGEKLFF
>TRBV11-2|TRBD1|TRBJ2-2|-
TGTGCCAGCAGCCACTTCCGGGACAGCATCGTCGGCACCGGGGAGCTGTTTTTT
CASSHFRDSIVGTGELFF
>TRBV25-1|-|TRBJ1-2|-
TGTGCCAGCAGTGAATGGGGGGGCCCCCGAAGCTACACCTTC
CASSEWGGPRSYTF
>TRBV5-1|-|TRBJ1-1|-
TGCGCCAGCAGCCCCGGGACGCGGGGTTCCCTTATGAACACTGAAGCTTTCTTT
CASSPGTRGSLMNTEAFF
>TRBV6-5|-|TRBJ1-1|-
TGTGCCAGCAGTTCCGGGACAGAAGCTTTCTTT
CASSSGTEAFF
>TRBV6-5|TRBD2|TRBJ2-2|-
TGTGCCAGCAAGTCTAGCGGAAACACCGGGGAGCTGTTTTTT
CASKSSGNTGELFF
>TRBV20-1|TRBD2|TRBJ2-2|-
TGCAGTGCTAGTGGGGCGGGGCGGGAGGACCACGGGGAGCTGTTTTTT
CSASGAGREDHGELFF
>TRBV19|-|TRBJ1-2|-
TGTGCCAGTAAGACCCTGGGGGGGGCGCGAAATGGCTACACCTTC
CASKTLGGARNGYTF
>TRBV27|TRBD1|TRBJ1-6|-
TGTGCCAGCAGTTTCCTGGGGACAGGGCCTACCTATAATTCACCCCTCCACTTT
CASSFLGTGPTYNSPLHF
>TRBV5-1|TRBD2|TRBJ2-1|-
TGCGCCAGCAGCCGGGACACTAGCGGGGCCCAGGGGCAGTTCTTC
CASSRDTSGAQGQFF
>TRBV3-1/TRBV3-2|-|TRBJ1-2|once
TGTGCCAGCAGCCCGGGAGGCGGGGGGCTATATGGCTACACCTTC
CASSPGGGGLYGYTF
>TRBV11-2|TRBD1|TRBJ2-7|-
TGTGCCAGCAGCTTAGGGACAGGGAGCGAGCAGTACTTC
CASSLGTGSEQYF
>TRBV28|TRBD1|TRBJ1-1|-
TGTGCCAGCAGCCCCCCGGGGACAGGGGTCACTGAAGCTTTCTTT
CASSPPGTGVTEAFF
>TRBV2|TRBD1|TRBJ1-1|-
TGTGCCAGCAGTGGACAGGGAGTCACTGAAGCTTTCTTT
CASSGQGVTEAFF
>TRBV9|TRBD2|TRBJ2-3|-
TGTGCCAGCAGCACTAGCGGGATTGAAACAGATACGCAGTATTTT
CASSTSGIETDTQYF
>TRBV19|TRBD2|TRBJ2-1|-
TGTGCCAGTAGTATGGTAGGCGGGGGGAGGAATGAGCAGTTCTTC
CASSMVGGGRNEQFF
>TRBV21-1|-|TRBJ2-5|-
TGTGCCAGCAGCCAACCCAAAGGGCAGGGGGCCACAAGAGAGACCCAGTACTTC
CASSQPKGQGATRETQYF
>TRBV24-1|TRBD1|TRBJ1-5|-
TGTGCCACCAGTGATCCCGGACAGGGGAGTGGAAGCAATCAGCCCCAGCATTTT
CATSDPGQGSGSNQPQHF
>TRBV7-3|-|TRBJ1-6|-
TGTGCCAGCAGCTCAAACGGGGGTTCACCCCTCCACTTT
CASSSNGGSPLHF